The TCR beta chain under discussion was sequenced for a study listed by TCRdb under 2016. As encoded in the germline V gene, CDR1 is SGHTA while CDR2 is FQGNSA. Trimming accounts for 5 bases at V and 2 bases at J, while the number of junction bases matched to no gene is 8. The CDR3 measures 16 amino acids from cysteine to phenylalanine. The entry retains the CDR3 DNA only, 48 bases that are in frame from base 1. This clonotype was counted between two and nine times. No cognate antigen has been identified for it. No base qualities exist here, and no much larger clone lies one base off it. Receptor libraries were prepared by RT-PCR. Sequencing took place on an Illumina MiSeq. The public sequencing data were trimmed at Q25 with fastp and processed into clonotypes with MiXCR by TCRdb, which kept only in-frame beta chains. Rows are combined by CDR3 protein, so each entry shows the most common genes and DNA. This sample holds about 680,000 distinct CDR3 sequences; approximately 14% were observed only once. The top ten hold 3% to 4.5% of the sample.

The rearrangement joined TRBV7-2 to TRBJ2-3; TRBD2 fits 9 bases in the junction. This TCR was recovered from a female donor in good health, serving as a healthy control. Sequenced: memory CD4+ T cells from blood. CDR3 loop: CASSLHLAGTTDTQYF. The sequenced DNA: TGTGCCAGCAGCCTACACCTAGCGGGAACCACAGATACGCAGTATTTT. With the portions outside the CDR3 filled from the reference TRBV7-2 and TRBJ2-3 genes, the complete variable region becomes GAGVSQSPSNKVTEKGKDVELRCDPISGHTALYWYRQSLGQGLEFLIYFQGNSAPDKSGLPSDRFSAERTGGSVSTLTIQRTQQEDSAVYLCASSLHLAGTTDTQYFGPGTRLTVL.